This T cell receptor beta chain stems from a study of T-cell memory formation after mild COVID-19 (dated by TCRdb to the early 2020s). Context from the whole study: TCR sequence clusters from the two donors were found to be largely donor specific. T-cell clones expanding and contracting after mild COVID-19 in a couple of donors were tracked by longitudinal TCRalpha and TCRbeta repertoire sequencing. Two young, previously healthy adult volunteers, one female and one male, were included in the cohort. The study at large found these results: Clones that contracted from day 15 to 85 showed balanced CD4/CD8 phenotypes, whereas a second wave of clones that expanded from day 15 to 37 leaned towards CD4+. The study covered only a couple of mild cases, and larger cohorts including severe cases with pre-infection samples were considered necessary. The detection of some responding clones in pre-infection memory suggests that pre-existing cross-reactive memory T cells joined the SARS-CoV-2 response. SARS-CoV-2 specificity of the second-wave clones peaking on day 37 was not confirmed. Contracting CD4+ clones turned up mainly in the CM and EM memory subsets, whereas EMRA was where CD8+ clones were enriched.

Ficoll-Paque density gradient centrifugation was the method used to isolate PBMCs. In this sample, this clonotype turned up many times. Its specific antigen is unknown. No qualities accompany the bases; no much larger clone lies one base away. Sequencing took place on an Illumina NovaSeq 6000. TCRalpha and TCRbeta cDNA libraries were built by 5'RACE with constant-segment primers, adding sample barcodes and unique molecular identifiers. RNA was extracted from every sample with Trizol reagent. Library amplification was performed in two PCR steps, and a second sample barcode and Illumina TruSeq adapters were introduced in the second step. Sequencing of libraries was performed on an Illumina NovaSeq with 2 x 150 bp paired-end reads. Under the source paper's analysis protocol: The reads were demultiplexed and collapsed into UMI-guided consensus sequences using migec v1.2.7. With mixcr v2.1.11, UMI consensuses were aligned to TRA and TRB V and J templates and assembled into clonotypes. Clonotypes were classified as expanded or contracted when called significant by both edgeR and NoisET, with noise models trained on biological replicates. edgeR calls used a false discovery rate-adjusted p below 0.01 and a log2 fold-change threshold of 1. As an exploratory analysis of dynamics, max-normalized trajectories of the 1000 most abundant clonotypes were examined with PCA combined with hierarchical clustering. The CD4 or CD8 phenotype of responding clones was assigned using the separately sequenced CD4+ and CD8+ repertoires. TCRdb passed the public sequencing reads through fastp at Q25 and MiXCR, retaining productive beta sequences. Duplicate CDR3 protein sequences are folded into a single record with the most common DNA and genes. These V and J calls derive from TCRdb rather than the authors' analysis. The sample table shows about 170,000 distinct CDR3 sequences, and 10% to 15% are seen once. Roughly 3.3% of the sample is in the top ten clones.

Between the V and J ends, shortened by 4 bases and 0 bases respectively, the junction contains 10 bases. From the cysteine through the phenylalanine, the CDR3 covers 14 amino acids. Of the read, only the CDR3 DNA is kept; its 42 bases are in frame from base 1. Via the germline V gene, CDR1 is SGDLS and CDR2 YYNGEE. This clonotype was sampled from a man younger than 35 who had mild COVID-19 (a few samples of this study predate the infection). The sample titles of this study are shuffled in the database, so cell type and time point are left out; the donor was told from shared clones. The chain is made from TRBV9 and TRBJ1-1, with the D gene call left open. Material for sequencing was PBMCs or a T cell subset sorted from them (not recorded which). This receptor has the CDR3 CASSRSTMNTEAFF. The DNA sequence follows: TGTGCCAGCAGCCGCAGTACCATGAACACTGAAGCTTTCTTT.